The 20 T cell receptor beta chains listed next were all sequenced from one sample in a study of cytomegalovirus exposure and HLA in healthy donors. Primers: 60 Vbeta forward and 13 Jbeta reverse. TCRdb's table, derived via immunoSEQ multiplex PCR, lists solely in-frame clones and lacks some. Altogether approximately 61,000 clones are present, about 80% being singletons, with the ten largest covering roughly 51%. The sequenced sample consisted of PBMCs. Source of these receptors: a man aged 45-65 years in good health and CMV-seropositive.

The J gene is TRBJ2-5, the V gene TRBV27; no firm D call. V was pared by 2 bases and J by 5 bases, with 24 bases between. Germline lookup yields CDR1 MNHEY and CDR2 SMNVEV (reference sequence). The CDR3 runs 18 residues. The CDR3 sequence: CASSLRRFRSSAVETQYF. DNA for the CDR3: TGTGCCAGCAGTTTACGGCGCTTTAGGTCAAGTGCGGTGGAGACCCAGTACTTC.

Of note for this clone: A much larger clone differs by one base, so this may be a read error. The V call is TRBV7-3, the J call TRBJ1-6; 8 positions match TRBD1. Germline CDR1 is SGHTA and CDR2 is FQGTGA. This CDR3 has 16 residues. The V gene end was trimmed by 4 bases and the J gene end by 10 bases; junction bases not matched to a gene: 12. CDR3 nucleotides: TGTGCCAGCAGCTCCCTAGGGGACAGGAGGGACTCACCCCTCCACTTT. The encoded protein is CASSSLGDRRDSPLHF.

The chain links TRBV15 to TRBJ1-2; 10 bases align to TRBD1. V was pared by 0 bases and J by 7 bases, with 8 bases of the junction left unmatched. This CDR3 comprises 16 residues. Germline CDR1 and CDR2: LNHNV and YYDKDF (reference sequence). CDR3 coding DNA: TGTGCCACCAGCAGAGACGACAGGGGGCCTCGCGGTGGCTACACCTTC. Protein product: CATSRDDRGPRGGYTF. Looking up the rest from reference TRBV15 and TRBJ1-2 gives the full variable domain: DAMVIQNPRYQVTQFGKPVTLSCSQTLNHNVMYWYQQKSSQAPKLLFHYYDKDFNNEADTPDNFQSRRPNTSFCFLDIRSPGLGDTAMYLCATSRDDRGPRGGYTFGSGTRLTVV.

The chain has TRBV7-9 and TRBJ1-2; the D gene is possibly TRBD1 (6 bases). Trimming removed 3 bases from V and 1 base from J, with 12 bases in between. Germline values: CDR1 SEHNR, CDR2 FQNEAQ (reference sequence). The CDR3 sequence is 15 residues long. The CDR3 is CASSFRTADNYGYTF. The CDR3 DNA is TGTGCCAGCAGCTTTCGGACAGCTGATAACTATGGCTACACCTTC.

The chain is built from TRBV6-1 and TRBJ2-5, with a possible D match to TRBD2 (5 bases). The V gene's germline CDR1 is MNHNS and CDR2 SASEGT. This CDR3 has 17 amino acids. V was cut by 1 base and J by 4 bases, with 19 bases left in between. The CDR3 loop is CASSEGKEPGERETQYF. The CDR3 coding sequence is TGTGCCAGCAGTGAAGGGAAGGAACCCGGGGAGAGAGAGACCCAGTACTTC.

The CDR3 DNA is TGTGCCAGCAGCTTAAGCGTTTGGCCGACTAGCGGGGTATACGAGCAGTACTTC. Protein product: CASSLSVWPTSGVYEQYF. V usage is TRBV7-2 and J usage is TRBJ2-7; 11 bases match TRBD2. The J segment lost 4 bases and the V segment lost 2 bases, leaving 13 bases of the junction unmatched. Per germline, CDR1 SGHTA and CDR2 FQGNSA. This CDR3 contains 18 residues. The whole variable domain, filled in from reference TRBV7-2 and TRBJ2-7, reads GAGVSQSPSNKVTEKGKDVELRCDPISGHTALYWYRQSLGQGLEFLIYFQGNSAPDKSGLPSDRFSAERTGGSVSTLTIQRTQQEDSAVYLCASSLSVWPTSGVYEQYFGPGTRLTVT.

This clone was observed once. The genes are TRBV19 and TRBJ2-5; perhaps TRBD1 as D (5 bases). This CDR3 contains 14 residues. The germline V gene has CDR1 LNHDA and CDR2 SQIVND (reference sequence). Trimming shortened V by 2 bases and J by 2 bases, and 9 bases separated the two germline ends. The CDR3 loop is CASSITRVQETQYF. In nucleotides, the CDR3 is TGTGCCAGTAGTATAACCAGGGTTCAAGAGACCCAGTACTTC.

The chain is built from TRBV28 and TRBJ2-1, with TRBD2 identical over 7 bases. This CDR3 has 15 amino acids. Per germline, CDR1 MDHEN and CDR2 SYDVKM. Trimming at V came to 6 bases and at J to 3 bases, leaving 8 bases not matched to a gene. In DNA, the CDR3 is TGTGCCAGCAGCCCAGCGGGATCCCTCTACAATGAGCAGTTCTTC. Translation gives CASSPAGSLYNEQFF. The full variable domain, rest sourced from reference TRBV28 and TRBJ2-1, is DVKVTQSSRYLVKRTGEKVFLECVQDMDHENMFWYRQDPGLGLRLIYFSYDVKMKEKGDIPEGYSVSREKKERFSLILESASTNQTSMYLCASSPAGSLYNEQFFGPGTRLTVL.

The chain has TRBV28 and TRBJ2-5; 8 positions agree with TRBD1. V gave up 6 bases and J gave up 5 bases; unmatched junction bases: 11. CDR3 size: 15 residues. CDR1 MDHEN and CDR2 SYDVKM come from the germline V gene. CDR3 in amino acids: CASSQPRGRAETQYF. CDR3 DNA sequence: TGTGCCAGCAGCCAGCCCAGGGGGCGCGCGGAGACCCAGTACTTC.

Points on this clone: The germline gene is not matched at one end of the junction; a read error may be the cause. Other DNA variants within this sample encode the same CDR3. The chain carries TRBV6-5 and TRBJ1-2, with D perhaps matching TRBD1 (5 bases). Germline CDR1 and CDR2: MNHEY and SVGAGI. The CDR3 loop spans 14 amino acids. The CDR3 coding sequence is TGTGCCAGCAGTTACTCCCACTCAGGGCCCGGCTCCACCTTC. It codes for CASSYSHSGPGSTF.

This chain joins TRBV6-1 and TRBJ2-1; 7 bases are a match to TRBD1. Germline lookup yields CDR1 MNHNS and CDR2 SASEGT. The CDR3 contains 13 residues. After removal of 6 bases from V and 5 bases from J, the junction contained 4 bases not matched to a gene. CDR3 DNA: TGTGCCAGCAGCCCGGGACAGAACAATGAGCAGTTCTTC. The encoded protein is CASSPGQNNEQFF.

The J gene is TRBJ2-1, the V gene TRBV5-6; 8 bases are shared with TRBD1. This CDR3 is 14 amino acids long. Germline CDR1 is SGHDT and CDR2 is YYEEEE. Losses at the gene ends were 4 bases for V and 5 bases for J; bases not matched to a gene: 5. The CDR3 region has the DNA TGTGCCAGCAGCAGCCGACAGGGGAACAATGAGCAGTTCTTC. Translation gives CASSSRQGNNEQFF.

The CDR3 sequence is CASSQDPYEGSYNEQFF. The CDR3 coding sequence is TGTGCCAGCAGCCAGGACCCTTATGAGGGTTCCTACAATGAGCAGTTCTTC. The chain uses TRBV7-3 and TRBJ2-1, with TRBD2 as a possible D gene (5 bases). Germline loops: CDR1 SGHTA, CDR2 FQGTGA. V was shortened by 5 bases and J by 1 base, with 18 bases between the two germline ends. The CDR3 spans 17 residues. The full variable domain, with the rest looked up from reference TRBV7-3 and TRBJ2-1, is GAGVSQTPSNKVTEKGKYVELRCDPISGHTALYWYRQSLGQGPEFLIYFQGTGAADDSGLPNDRFFAVRPEGSVSTLKIQRTERGDSAVYLCASSQDPYEGSYNEQFFGPGTRLTVL.

The gene calls are TRBV28 and TRBJ1-6; D unclear. The CDR3 has 17 residues. Trimming pared 3 bases from V and 7 bases from J, leaving 19 bases between. CDR1 MDHEN and CDR2 SYDVKM come from the germline V gene. CDR3 nucleotides: TGTGCCAGCAGTTTCAAGGCAGGTCGTCCGGGGAATTCACCCCTCCACTTT. Translation: CASSFKAGRPGNSPLHF.

The rearrangement links TRBV7-3 to TRBJ2-2; possible D gene TRBD1, 5 bases. The germline V gene has CDR1 SGHTA and CDR2 FQGTGA. The CDR3 has 13 amino acids. Trimming removed 1 base at V and 9 bases at J, with 9 bases between. The CDR3: CASSLNQGRELFF. DNA for the CDR3: TGTGCCAGCAGCTTAAATCAGGGTCGGGAGCTGTTTTTT.

The chain carries TRBV7-9 and TRBJ2-1; TRBD2 might be the D (6 bases). V lost 5 bases and J lost 7, with 24 bases in between. The CDR3 sequence is 17 residues long. Germline V CDR1 and CDR2: SEHNR, FQNEAQ (reference sequence). CDR3 in amino acids: CASSGNWGTPNGNEQFF. CDR3 coding DNA: TGTGCCAGCAGCGGAAATTGGGGGACTCCCAACGGAAATGAGCAGTTCTTC.

The rearrangement links TRBV27 to TRBJ2-7, with 11 positions matching TRBD1. Germline values: CDR1 MNHEY, CDR2 SMNVEV (reference sequence). Trimming cost V 0 bases and J 6 bases; bases outside gene matches: 4. The CDR3 runs 15 residues. The CDR3 spells CASSLSGDRGVEQYF. The CDR3 coding sequence is TGTGCCAGCAGTTTATCGGGGGACAGGGGGGTCGAGCAGTACTTC.

The V and J genes are TRBV7-9 and TRBJ2-7; tentatively, D is TRBD1 (6 bases). Germline-derived CDR1 and CDR2 are SEHNR and FQNEAQ (reference sequence). The ends were cut back, 1 base at V and 4 bases at J, with 14 bases in the middle. This CDR3 contains 15 residues. CDR3 bases: TGTGCCAGCAGCTTAGATTTAGGGCAGGGGTACGAGCAGTACTTC. This codes for CASSLDLGQGYEQYF.

This sequence joins TRBV18 and TRBJ2-7; TRBD1 matches 8 bases. The CDR3 loop spans 14 amino acids. CDR1 and CDR2 (germline): KGHSH, LQKENI. Trimming took 3 bases from V and 3 from J; bases not matched to a gene: 4. Written as DNA, the CDR3 is TGTGCCAGCTCACCTAGAGACAGGGGCTACGAGCAGTACTTC. Amino acid sequence: CASSPRDRGYEQYF.

This chain links TRBV28 with TRBJ1-2; TRBD1 might be the D (6 bases). CDR3 length: 12 amino acids. Trimming removed 4 bases from V and 8 bases from J, with 11 bases in between. Germline CDR1 reads MDHEN; CDR2 reads SYDVKM. The CDR3 sequence is CASSSGGRGYTF. CDR3 sequence (DNA): TGTGCCAGCAGTTCTGGGGGCAGAGGCTACACCTTC.